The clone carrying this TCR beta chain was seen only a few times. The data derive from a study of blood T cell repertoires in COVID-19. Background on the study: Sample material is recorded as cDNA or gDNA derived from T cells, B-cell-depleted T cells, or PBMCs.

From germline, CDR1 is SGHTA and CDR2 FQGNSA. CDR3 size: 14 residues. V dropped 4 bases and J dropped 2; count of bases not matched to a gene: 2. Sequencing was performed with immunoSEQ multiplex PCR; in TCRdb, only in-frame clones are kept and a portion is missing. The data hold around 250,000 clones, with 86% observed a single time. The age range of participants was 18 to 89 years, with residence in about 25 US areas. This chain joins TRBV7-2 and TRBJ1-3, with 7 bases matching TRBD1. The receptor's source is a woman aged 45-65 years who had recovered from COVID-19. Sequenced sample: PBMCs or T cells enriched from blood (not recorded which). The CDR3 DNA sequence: TGTGCCAGCAGCTACGGACAGGCTGGAAACACCATATATTTT. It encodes CASSYGQAGNTIYF.